Listed below are T cell receptor beta chains from one sample, sequenced in a study of T cell repertoires in cytomegalovirus infection. TCRdb reprocessed the reads via MiXCR and lists one record per CDR3 protein. The data show about 360,000 distinct CDR3 sequences, around 18% seen once. The sequencing sample was made of PBMCs. The receptors stem from a human donor in good health (CMV status not recorded). Some clones in this sample may be carry-over from other donors' samples. The CDR3 runs from the conserved cysteine through the conserved F or W. The D gene is left open where the match is weak. Size tells how often a clone was seen (once, few, many) or the class of an expanded clone, and some rows leave it out.

cdr3_aa,cdr3_nt,d_call,cdr3_length,v_call,clone_size,j_call
CASSLAGPTDTQYF,TGTGCCAGCAGCTTAGCGGGTCCTACAGATACGCAGTATTTT,-,14,TRBV7-2,many,TRBJ2-3
CASSSTGAPPTNEKLFF,TGTGCCAGCAGCTCTACAGGGGCTCCTCCAACTAATGAAAAACTGTTTTTT,TRBD1,17,TRBV7-9,-,TRBJ1-4
CASKGAGGLSPLHF,TGTGCCAGCAAAGGGGCAGGGGGCCTTTCACCCCTCCACTTT,TRBD1,14,TRBV2,-,TRBJ1-6
CASSSPGSGEAFF,TGTGCCAGCAGTTCCCCAGGGTCGGGGGAAGCTTTCTTT,-,13,TRBV6-8,-,TRBJ1-1
CSVPLQGSGYTF,TGCAGCGTTCCGTTACAGGGAAGTGGCTACACCTTC,-,12,TRBV29-1,few,TRBJ1-2
CASSIDTLNEQFF,TGTGCCAGCAGCATAGATACCCTCAATGAGCAGTTCTTC,-,13,TRBV7-2,many,TRBJ2-1
CASSYDRGFSEQYF,TGTGCCAGCAGCTACGACAGGGGATTTAGCGAGCAGTACTTC,TRBD1,14,TRBV5-4,few,TRBJ2-7
CASSLLTENNEQFF,TGTGCCAGCAGCTTGTTAACGGAAAACAATGAGCAGTTCTTC,-,14,TRBV7-2,many,TRBJ2-1
CASSLDQTSGIYNEQFF,TGTGCCAGCAGCTTAGATCAGACTAGCGGGATCTACAATGAGCAGTTCTTC,TRBD2,17,TRBV11-2,-,TRBJ2-1
CASRKLAGGPEQFF,TGTGCCAGCAGAAAACTAGCGGGAGGGCCGGAGCAGTTCTTC,TRBD2,14,TRBV7-2,many,TRBJ2-1
CASKLDGRAWDTQYF,TGTGCCAGCAAGCTTGACGGGAGGGCCTGGGATACGCAGTATTTT,TRBD2,15,TRBV11-2,few,TRBJ2-3
CASSFGGLNTDTQYF,TGCGCCAGCAGCTTCGGGGGGCTCAACACAGATACGCAGTATTTT,-,15,TRBV5-1,few,TRBJ2-3
CSASLGGQETQYF,TGCAGTGCTAGTCTCGGGGGGCAAGAGACCCAGTACTTC,TRBD2,13,TRBV20-1,many,TRBJ2-5
CASSYVGETQYF,TGTGCCAGCAGCTACGTTGGAGAGACCCAGTACTTC,-,12,TRBV7-9,many,TRBJ2-5
CATSDYGTDTQYF,TGTGCCACCAGTGATTACGGCACAGATACGCAGTATTTT,-,13,TRBV24-1,few,TRBJ2-3
CAGARGRKETQYF,TGTGCCGGGGCCCGGGGCAGGAAAGAGACCCAGTACTTC,-,13,TRBV10-3,-,TRBJ2-5
CASSTGTGGWGTDTQYF,TGTGCCAGCAGCACCGGGACAGGGGGTTGGGGCACAGATACGCAGTATTTT,TRBD1,17,TRBV6-1,many,TRBJ2-3
CSVDLLGTMDNEQFF,TGCAGCGTTGATTTGCTTGGAACAATGGACAATGAGCAGTTCTTC,-,15,TRBV29-1,-,TRBJ2-1
CSTSTLSPGLAINEQFF,TGCAGCACCAGTACGTTGTCACCGGGACTAGCGATTAATGAGCAGTTCTTC,TRBD2,17,TRBV29-1,-,TRBJ2-1
CASRPGTSFREAFF,TGTGCCAGCAGACCCGGGACTAGCTTTCGAGAAGCTTTCTTT,-,14,TRBV7-2,many,TRBJ1-1
CASSYSKAGEVNEQFF,TGTGCCAGCAGTTACTCGAAAGCGGGAGAAGTAAATGAGCAGTTCTTC,TRBD2,16,TRBV6-6,many,TRBJ2-1
CASSLGPSQETQYF,TGTGCCAGCAGCTTAGGCCCCAGCCAAGAGACCCAGTACTTC,-,14,TRBV7-2,many,TRBJ2-5
CATSRKDTLRNSPLHF,TGTGCCACCAGCAGAAAGGACACCCTAAGGAATTCACCCCTCCACTTT,-,16,TRBV15,-,TRBJ1-6
CASRKDGAYEQYF,TGTGCCAGTAGGAAGGACGGGGCCTACGAGCAGTACTTC,-,13,TRBV19,-,TRBJ2-7
CASSFRQGVKSSYEQYF,TGTGCCAGCAGTTTTCGACAGGGGGTAAAGAGTTCCTACGAGCAGTACTTC,TRBD1,17,TRBV12-3/TRBV12-4,-,TRBJ2-7
CASSWGQTHQPQHF,TGTGCCAGCAGCTGGGGACAGACTCATCAGCCCCAGCATTTT,TRBD1,14,TRBV7-9,many,TRBJ1-5
CASSQGLSSYEQYF,TGTGCCAGCAGCCAAGGGTTAAGCTCCTACGAGCAGTACTTC,-,14,TRBV3-1,-,TRBJ2-7
CASSLAPLGRAYNEQFF,TGTGCCAGCAGCTTAGCTCCCCTTGGCCGGGCGTACAATGAGCAGTTCTTC,-,17,TRBV7-2,many,TRBJ2-1
CASSPRGDFLRGQYF,TGTGCCAGCAGTCCCCGGGGGGACTTCCTACGAGGGCAGTACTTC,TRBD2,15,TRBV27,-,TRBJ2-7
CASSLPGLARRRKTYNEQFF,TGTGCCAGCAGCTTACCGGGACTAGCGCGACGTCGGAAAACCTACAATGAGCAGTTCTTC,TRBD2,20,TRBV7-6,many,TRBJ2-1
CASSPNGGLQFF,TGTGCCAGCAGCCCAAACGGGGGTTTGCAGTTCTTC,-,12,TRBV12-3/TRBV12-4,-,TRBJ2-1